This entry lists 30 T cell receptor beta chains sequenced from one sample in a study of cytomegalovirus exposure and HLA in healthy donors. PCR amplification relied on 60 Vbeta primers (plus 13 Jbeta primers). Repertoires were generated with immunoSEQ multiplex PCR, while TCRdb's copy carries only in-frame clones and drops some. The sample yields around 130,000 clones, about 82% seen once. The sample consisted of PBMCs. Source of these receptors: a boy aged 5-17 years in good health and CMV-seronegative.

This clone was found once. The V and J genes are TRBV30 and TRBJ1-1; D ambiguous. This CDR3 has 10 residues. CDR1 and CDR2 (germline): GTSNPN, SVGIG (reference sequence). Trimming removed 4 bases from V and 7 bases from J, with 7 bases in between. In DNA form, the CDR3 reads TGTGCCTGGAAGCGGGTTGAAGCTTTCTTT. This encodes CAWKRVEAFF. Complete variable domain (other parts from reference TRBV30 and TRBJ1-1): SQTIHQWPATLVQPVGSPLSLECTVEGTSNPNLYWYRQAAGRGLQLLFYSVGIGQISSEVPQNLSASRPQDRQFILSSKKLLLSDSGFYLCAWKRVEAFFGQGTRLTVV.

The CDR3 DNA is TGTGCCAGCAGCCCGGTTCAAGCGGGAGTTCACTACAATGAGCAGTTCTTC. Translated, it gives CASSPVQAGVHYNEQFF. The rearrangement uses TRBV2 and TRBJ2-1; 8 positions match TRBD2. The germline CDR1 and CDR2 sequences are SNHLY and FYNNEI. This CDR3 comprises 17 residues. The J segment lost 3 bases and the V segment lost 6 bases, leaving 13 bases of the junction unmatched.

This clone appeared a few times. The chain has TRBV4-1 and TRBJ2-7; no clear D gene. The CDR3 totals 15 residues. Germline-derived CDR1 and CDR2 are MGHRA and YSYEKL. Trimming pared 2 bases from V and 2 bases from J, leaving 13 bases between. CDR3 nucleotide sequence: TGCGCCAGCAGCCAAATACTCCCAAGCCCCTACGAGCAGTACTTC. Translating gives CASSQILPSPYEQYF.

The rearrangement uses TRBV5-4 and TRBJ2-3, with 14 bases aligning to TRBD2. Trimming at V came to 4 bases and at J to 4 bases, leaving 8 bases not matched to a gene. This CDR3 is built from 17 residues. Germline CDR1 SGHNT, CDR2 YYREEE (reference sequence). Written as DNA, the CDR3 is TGTGCCAGCAGCGGTTCGACTAGCGGGAGGGGGGCAGATACGCAGTATTTT. This codes for CASSGSTSGRGADTQYF. Drawing the rest from reference TRBV5-4 and TRBJ2-3, the complete variable domain is ETGVTQSPTHLIKTRGQQVTLRCSSQSGHNTVSWYQQALGQGPQFIFQYYREEENGRGNFPPRFSGLQFPNYSSELNVNALELDDSALYLCASSGSTSGRGADTQYFGPGTRLTVL.

CDR3 amino acids: CASSIEAGEKTQYF. CDR3 sequence (DNA): TGTGCCAGTAGTATCGAGGCAGGGGAAAAGACCCAGTACTTC. This chain uses TRBV19 with TRBJ2-5; a possible D gene is TRBD1 (6 bases). Trimming shortened V by 3 bases and J by 6 bases, and 14 bases separated the two germline ends. Germline-derived CDR1 and CDR2 are LNHDA and SQIVND (reference sequence). This CDR3 is built from 14 residues.

V usage is TRBV6-5 and J usage is TRBJ2-7; D perhaps matches TRBD1 (5 bases). The V gene's germline CDR1 is MNHEY and CDR2 SVGAGI. Trimming shortened V by 5 bases and J by 0 bases, and 11 bases separated the two germline ends. The CDR3 contains 14 residues. CDR3 region: CASSKRGPSYEQYF. The DNA of the CDR3 is TGTGCCAGCAGTAAAAGGGGTCCCTCCTACGAGCAGTACTTC.

The chain carries TRBV5-6 and TRBJ2-3; D gene unclear. CDR1 and CDR2 from the germline V gene are SGHDT and YYEEEE. The V end was cut by 3 bases, the J end by 6 bases, with 8 bases between. The CDR3 sequence is 12 residues long. CDR3 in amino acids: CASSSGSDTQYF. Written as DNA, the CDR3 is TGTGCCAGCAGCTCCGGTAGCGATACGCAGTATTTT. The full variable domain, with the rest looked up from reference TRBV5-6 and TRBJ2-3, is DAGVTQSPTHLIKTRGQQVTLRCSPKSGHDTVSWYQQALGQGPQFIFQYYEEEERQRGNFPDRFSGHQFPNYSSELNVNALLLGDSALYLCASSSGSDTQYFGPGTRLTVL.

CDR3: CASSFLGRESGEQYF. As DNA, the CDR3 is TGTGCCAGCAGCTTCCTTGGGCGGGAGAGCGGCGAGCAGTACTTC. The gene calls are TRBV7-2 and TRBJ2-5, with 7 bases fitting TRBD2. Near its end, the DNA agrees better with TRBJ2-7, so the J call may be wrong. CDR3 length: 15 amino acids. Per germline, CDR1 SGHTA and CDR2 FQGNSA.

This chain uses TRBV2 with TRBJ2-5; unclear D gene. This CDR3 contains 11 residues. The germline gives CDR1 SNHLY, CDR2 FYNNEI. V was clipped by 8 bases and J by 3 bases, with 7 bases between them. CDR3 sequence reads: CASSGEETQYF. CDR3 DNA: TGTGCCAGCTCAGGCGAAGAGACCCAGTACTTC.

The chain carries TRBV5-1 and TRBJ2-5; D gene unclear. Germline assignment: CDR1 SGHRS and CDR2 YFSETQ. The CDR3 sequence is 14 residues long. Trimming removed 4 bases at V and 1 base at J, with 11 bases between. CDR3 region: CASSGDYPQETQYF. CDR3 in DNA: TGCGCCAGCAGCGGAGATTACCCCCAAGAGACCCAGTACTTC.

This chain joins TRBV30 and TRBJ1-1, with D uncertain. V gave up 0 bases and J gave up 5 bases, with 7 bases separating them. In germline, CDR1 is GTSNPN, CDR2 SVGIG (reference sequence). This CDR3 has 12 amino acids. CDR3 in amino acids: CAWSVFRTEAFF. CDR3 DNA sequence: TGTGCCTGGAGTGTGTTCCGTACTGAAGCTTTCTTT.

V usage is TRBV29-1 and J usage is TRBJ2-7, with no clear D. Trimming stripped 4 bases from V and 4 bases from J, with 8 bases between. The CDR3 covers 11 residues. The germline V gene encodes CDR1 SQVTM and CDR2 ANQGSEA. The CDR3 loop is CSVVGFYEQYF. DNA for the CDR3: TGCAGCGTTGTCGGGTTTTACGAGCAGTACTTC.

This clone was found a few times. The chain uses TRBV7-2 and TRBJ1-1, with TRBD1 as a possible D gene (5 bases). The CDR3 totals 14 residues. With 7 bases removed from V and 4 bases from J, the gap between germline ends came to 16 bases. CDR1 is SGHTA, CDR2 FQGNSA, per germline. The CDR3 bases are TGTGCCAGCACCCCCCTAGGGGAAGCCACTGAAGCTTTCTTT. It is translated as CASTPLGEATEAFF.

The genes are TRBV30 and TRBJ2-1; 13 positions match TRBD2. The junction had 14 bases not matched to a gene; V was cut back by 1 base and J by 8 bases. CDR1 and CDR2 from the germline V gene are GTSNPN and SVGIG (reference sequence). This CDR3 is 18 amino acids long. The CDR3 DNA sequence: TGTGCCTGGAGTGACGGACTAGCGGGAGAGCCCTTCGGGGATGAGCAGTTCTTC. Its translation: CAWSDGLAGEPFGDEQFF.

V usage is TRBV19 and J usage is TRBJ2-1; 7 bases align to TRBD2. CDR1 is LNHDA and CDR2 is SQIVND in the germline V gene (reference sequence). CDR3 length equals 15 residues. J lost 7 bases, V lost 10 bases, and 16 bases had no gene match. CDR3 region: CATTRVAGPPNEQFF. In DNA form, the CDR3 reads TGTGCCACCACGCGAGTAGCGGGTCCCCCAAATGAGCAGTTCTTC.

The rearrangement joins TRBV2 to TRBJ2-5; TRBD2 might be the D (5 bases). The CDR3 runs to 13 residues. CDR1 is SNHLY, CDR2 FYNNEI, per germline. The V and J ends lost 2 bases and 4 bases respectively, with 8 bases between them. The CDR3 sequence: CASSENGLETQYF. The CDR3 region has the DNA TGTGCCAGCAGTGAAAATGGACTAGAGACCCAGTACTTC.

This chain connects TRBV11-2 to TRBJ2-3; 12 bases are shared with TRBD2. This CDR3 is 17 amino acids long. The ends lost 4 bases at V and 0 bases at J; junction bases unmatched: 5. Germline V lookup: CDR1 SGHAT, CDR2 FQNNGV. The CDR3 DNA is TGTGCCAGCAGCTACCTAGCGGGAGGGCCTAGCACAGATACGCAGTATTTT. It codes for CASSYLAGGPSTDTQYF.

The genes are TRBV9 and TRBJ1-3; D gene unclear. From germline, CDR1 is SGDLS and CDR2 YYNGEE. CDR3 length: 15 amino acids. Trimming removed 2 bases from V and 0 bases from J, with 9 bases in between. This CDR3 is CASSVLTDSGNTIYF. The CDR3 nucleotides are TGTGCCAGCAGCGTTCTTACAGACTCTGGAAACACCATATATTTT.

This clone showed up just once. The CDR3 coding sequence is TGTGCCTGGAGTGTCCCCGCCTACGGGGCTAGCGGGGTGGCCACAGATACGCAGTATTTT. It specifies CAWSVPAYGASGVATDTQYF. The chain joins TRBV30 to TRBJ2-3, with TRBD2 matching 9 bases. In germline, CDR1 is GTSNPN, CDR2 SVGIG (reference sequence). The CDR3 totals 20 residues. V shed 0 bases, J shed 2 bases, and the junction held 18 bases outside the gene matches.

This clone was observed a handful of times. The chain employs TRBV28 and TRBJ2-7; 7 bases map to TRBD1. Germline V gene sequence: CDR1 MDHEN, CDR2 SYDVKM. V lost 7 bases, J lost 6 bases, and 12 bases stayed unmatched. CDR3 length: 14 residues. The CDR3 reads CASIYGQAGGEQYF. As DNA, the CDR3 is TGTGCCAGCATCTACGGACAGGCAGGGGGCGAGCAGTACTTC.

CDR3 sequence (DNA): TGTGCCAGCAGCTTAGCGGGAGACAGGCCTGAGCAGTTCTTC. It is translated as CASSLAGDRPEQFF. The V call is TRBV7-9, the J call TRBJ2-1; D may be TRBD1 (6 bases). Germline V lookup: CDR1 SEHNR, CDR2 FQNEAQ (reference sequence). V lost 0 bases and J 9 bases, leaving 12 bases between the germline ends. The CDR3 runs 14 residues.

This sequence joins TRBV27 and TRBJ1-2, with a tentative D call TRBD1 (6 bases). Trimming shortened V by 6 bases and J by 2 bases, and 16 bases separated the two germline ends. The CDR3 loop spans 15 amino acids. The germline V gene encodes CDR1 MNHEY and CDR2 SMNVEV (reference sequence). The CDR3 region is CASRPTIGGNYGYTF. The CDR3 nucleotides are TGTGCCAGCAGACCCACGATAGGGGGAAACTATGGCTACACCTTC.

The chain has TRBV10-1 and TRBJ1-1; D not certain. This CDR3 spans 14 amino acids. Germline CDR1 reads WNHNN; CDR2 reads SYGVQD (reference sequence). V was cut by 5 bases and J by 4 bases, with 14 bases left in between. The CDR3 protein is CASSSAGMFTEAFF. CDR3 nucleotides: TGCGCCAGCAGTTCAGCAGGAATGTTCACTGAAGCTTTCTTT.

This clone was observed a single time. This rearrangement joins TRBV2 to TRBJ2-5; 10 bases match TRBD1. With V trimmed by 5 bases and J by 0 bases, 12 bases remained unmatched. This CDR3 has 18 residues. The germline CDR1 and CDR2 sequences are SNHLY and FYNNEI. CDR3 DNA: TGTGCCAGCAGTCGTTCGGGGACAGGGGCTTTGTACCAAGAGACCCAGTACTTC. Translation gives CASSRSGTGALYQETQYF.

V gene TRBV6-5 combines with J gene TRBJ1-2; the D gene is possibly TRBD1 (5 bases). V shed 3 bases and J shed 5 bases, with 10 bases lying between them. CDR3 length equals 13 residues. Germline values: CDR1 MNHEY, CDR2 SVGAGI. DNA for the CDR3: TGTGCCAGCAGTTATAGGCCAGGGTATGGCTACACCTTC. It is translated as CASSYRPGYGYTF.

This clone was counted a single time. This rearrangement joins TRBV25-1 to TRBJ2-1, with D maybe TRBD1 (5 bases). Trimming cost V 2 bases and J 6 bases, with 8 bases left between them. The germline gives CDR1 MGHDK, CDR2 SYGVNS. The CDR3 contains 13 residues. Here the CDR3 reads CASSETDSNEQFF. CDR3 nucleotide sequence: TGTGCCAGCAGTGAAACCGACAGCAATGAGCAGTTCTTC.

This sequence joins TRBV18 and TRBJ1-3; D not certain. Germline CDR1 KGHSH, CDR2 LQKENI. This CDR3 comprises 14 residues. V was shortened by 6 bases and J by 2 bases, with 11 bases between the two germline ends. The CDR3 nucleotides are TGTGCCAGCTCGCCCGGGATAACTGGAAACACCATATATTTT. Its translation is CASSPGITGNTIYF.

This chain uses TRBV9 with TRBJ2-5, with TRBD2 identical over 12 bases. With V trimmed by 3 bases and J by 2 bases, 5 bases remained unmatched. Germline V gene lookup returns CDR1 SGDLS and CDR2 YYNGEE. CDR3 length: 16 residues. The CDR3 DNA sequence: TGTGCCAGCAGCGCCCTAGCGGGGGGGGTGCAAGAGACCCAGTACTTC. Protein: CASSALAGGVQETQYF.

The rearrangement links TRBV5-4 to TRBJ1-1, with a weak D call TRBD1 (5 bases). The ends were cut back, 0 bases at V and 0 bases at J, with 15 bases in the middle. The CDR3 has 17 amino acids. Germline loops: CDR1 SGHNT, CDR2 YYREEE (reference sequence). The CDR3 is CASSLGAQGPMNTEAFF. The CDR3 DNA sequence: TGTGCCAGCAGCTTGGGGGCCCAGGGTCCCATGAACACTGAAGCTTTCTTT.

In this sample, this clone turned up a few times. The chain uses TRBV29-1 and TRBJ2-5, with D perhaps TRBD2 (5 bases). The assigned J gene may be wrong: the sequence end matches TRBJ2-7 better. Germline loops: CDR1 SQVTM, CDR2 ANQGSEA. There are 17 residues in the CDR3. Written as DNA, the CDR3 is TGCAGCGTTGACCCTAGCACGCCCGAGGACGCCGAATACGAGCAGTACTTC. It specifies CSVDPSTPEDAEYEQYF.